The 21 T cell receptor beta chains below all came from one sample that was sequenced in a study of response to subunit inactivated influenza vaccine. Each CDR3 protein is one row after TCRdb ran MiXCR on the RT-PCR reads. The sample contains about 520,000 distinct CDR3 sequences, about 10% of which appear only once. The sample consisted of PBMCs from blood, taken more than 35 days after vaccination. These receptors were taken from a man aged 50 to 60 who received an inactivated influenza vaccine.

This clonotype came up a few times. The chain combines TRBV5-1 with TRBJ2-1; TRBD2 might be the D (6 bases). Between the trimmed V and J ends, which lost 0 bases and 7 bases, there was a span of 11 bases. CDR1 and CDR2 from the germline V gene are SGHRS and YFSETQ. This CDR3 contains 14 residues. The CDR3 here is CASSLGPGRNEQFF. CDR3 nucleotides: TGCGCCAGCAGCTTGGGACCAGGGAGGAATGAGCAGTTCTTC.

This clonotype was observed at least ten times. The genes are TRBV20-1 and TRBJ2-1, with TRBD2 identical over 10 bases. The junction had 9 bases not matched to a gene; V was cut back by 3 bases and J by 7 bases. In germline, CDR1 is DFQATT, CDR2 SNEGSKA (reference sequence). This CDR3 has 15 amino acids. CDR3 coding DNA: TGCAGTGCTAGTTATACTAGCGGGACAAGGAATGAGCAGTTCTTC. Translated: CSASYTSGTRNEQFF.

This clonotype was seen a handful of times. This chain connects TRBV6-5 to TRBJ2-3, with TRBD1 as a possible D gene (7 bases). The CDR3 runs 14 residues. Trimming pared 2 bases from V and 4 bases from J, leaving 10 bases between. CDR1 is MNHEY and CDR2 is SVGAGI in the germline V gene. As DNA, the CDR3 is TGTGCCAGCAGTTACCGCAGGGGGGCAGATACGCAGTATTTT. Translated: CASSYRRGADTQYF.

The chain recombines TRBV11-2 with TRBJ2-3, with 11 bases fitting TRBD2. There are 17 residues in the CDR3. From germline, CDR1 is SGHAT and CDR2 FQNNGV. V trimming: 0 bases; J trimming: 6 bases; junction bases outside the gene matches: 8. For the CDR3, the DNA is TGTGCCAGCAGCTTAGACCTAGCGGGAGGAAGAAGGGATACGCAGTATTTT. This translates into CASSLDLAGGRRDTQYF.

There are a few counts of this clonotype. The chain recombines TRBV20-1 with TRBJ2-4, with D possibly matching TRBD2 (7 bases). Trimming cost V 0 bases and J 1 base, with 22 bases left between them. CDR1 and CDR2 from the germline V gene are DFQATT and SNEGSKA (reference sequence). This CDR3 has 19 amino acids. The CDR3 DNA follows: TGCAGTGCTAGAGACCCACGGGGAGGGGAGAGGGGGGCCAAAAACATTCAGTACTTC. Translation: CSARDPRGGERGAKNIQYF.

At least ten counts were recorded for this clonotype. The chain links TRBV4-1 to TRBJ2-5, with 10 bases aligning to TRBD1. V trimming: 1 base; J trimming: 6 bases; junction bases outside the gene matches: 2. This CDR3 is 14 amino acids long. CDR1 is MGHRA and CDR2 is YSYEKL in the germline V gene. The CDR3 bases are TGCGCCAGCAGCCAAGTGGACAGGGGGAAGACCCAGTACTTC. It yields the protein CASSQVDRGKTQYF.

This clonotype was observed a handful of times. The chain recombines TRBV12-3 or TRBV12-4 with TRBJ2-1, with 11 bases matching TRBD2. This CDR3 is built from 15 residues. The ends lost 6 bases at V and 3 bases at J; junction bases unmatched: 4. DNA for the CDR3: TGTGCCAGCAGGGGGCTAGCGGGAGGCTACAATGAGCAGTTCTTC. Amino acid sequence: CASRGLAGGYNEQFF.

With respect to this clonotype: A much larger clonotype is one base distant, so this may be a read error. CDR3 sequence reads: CASQETAGGFEEFF. The CDR3 DNA is TGCGCCAGCCAAGAGACGGCAGGGGGCTTTGAGGAGTTCTTC. The chain couples TRBV5-1 to TRBJ2-1, with 8 positions matching TRBD1. Per germline, CDR1 SGHRS and CDR2 YFSETQ. This CDR3 has 14 residues. Full variable domain (remainder filled in from reference TRBV5-1 and TRBJ2-1): KAGVTQTPRYLIKTRGQQVTLSCSPISGHRSVSWYQQTPGQGLQFLFEYFSETQRNKGNFPGRFSGRQFSNSRSEMNVSTLELGDSALYLCASQETAGGFEEFFGPGTRLTVL.

This clonotype showed up many times. J is TRBJ1-2 and V is TRBV20-1; D uncertain. Germline assignment: CDR1 DFQATT and CDR2 SNEGSKA (reference sequence). The CDR3 has 13 amino acids. V was trimmed by 4 bases and J by 2 bases, leaving 11 bases between them. The CDR3 sequence is CSATSGKNYGYTF. Written as DNA, the CDR3 is TGCAGTGCTACCTCCGGAAAGAACTATGGCTACACCTTC.

V and J are TRBV29-1 and TRBJ2-1; TRBD2 aligns across 9 bases. CDR3 length: 14 amino acids. Trimming cost V 6 bases and J 6 bases; bases outside gene matches: 9. Per the germline V gene, CDR1 is SQVTM and CDR2 is ANQGSEA. CDR3 in amino acids: CSVQTSGGSNEQFF. The CDR3 nucleotides are TGCAGCGTCCAGACTAGCGGAGGGTCCAATGAGCAGTTCTTC.

The chain links TRBV20-1 to TRBJ2-7; D is tentatively TRBD1 or TRBD2 (5 bases each). Between the trimmed V and J ends, which lost 3 bases and 3 bases, there was a span of 12 bases. Per germline, CDR1 DFQATT and CDR2 SNEGSKA (reference sequence). CDR3 length equals 13 residues. The CDR3 sequence is CSARAGRVYEQYF. As DNA, the CDR3 is TGCAGTGCTAGGGCAGGGCGGGTCTACGAGCAGTACTTC.

The genes are TRBV2 and TRBJ2-1; 7 nucleotides line up with TRBD2. Germline CDR1 reads SNHLY; CDR2 reads FYNNEI. J lost 1 base, V lost 5 bases, and 5 bases had no gene match. This CDR3 spans 15 amino acids. The CDR3 is CASSFPRGSYNEQFF. CDR3 coding DNA: TGTGCCAGCAGTTTCCCGCGGGGGTCCTACAATGAGCAGTTCTTC. Complete variable domain (other parts from reference TRBV2 and TRBJ2-1): EPEVTQTPSHQVTQMGQEVILRCVPISNHLYFYWYRQILGQKVEFLVSFYNNEISEKSEIFDDQFSVERPDGSNFTLKIRSTKLEDSAMYFCASSFPRGSYNEQFFGPGTRLTVL.

The chain combines TRBV7-2 with TRBJ2-2; D perhaps matches TRBD1 (5 bases). Trimming stripped 6 bases from V and 6 bases from J, with 14 bases between. This CDR3 is built from 14 residues. CDR1 SGHTA and CDR2 FQGNSA come from the germline V gene. The CDR3 is CASRYRQMSGELFF. CDR3 nucleotide sequence: TGTGCCAGCAGGTATAGACAGATGTCCGGGGAGCTGTTTTTT.

This clonotype was found many times. V is TRBV7-2 and J is TRBJ2-1; perhaps TRBD1 as D (6 bases). V was shortened by 1 base and J by 7 bases, with 20 bases between the two germline ends. Germline lookup yields CDR1 SGHTA and CDR2 FQGNSA. CDR3 length equals 17 residues. Here the CDR3 DNA reads TGTGCCAGCAGCTTAGGGGGCACAGGGTCCATTTTAAATGAGCAGTTCTTC. It specifies CASSLGGTGSILNEQFF. The full variable domain, rest sourced from reference TRBV7-2 and TRBJ2-1, is GAGVSQSPSNKVTEKGKDVELRCDPISGHTALYWYRQSLGQGLEFLIYFQGNSAPDKSGLPSDRFSAERTGGSVSTLTIQRTQQEDSAVYLCASSLGGTGSILNEQFFGPGTRLTVL.

This clonotype has a handful of counts. CDR3 residues: CSARGGTSGGGEQFF. As DNA, the CDR3 is TGCAGTGCTAGAGGAGGGACTAGCGGGGGCGGTGAGCAGTTCTTC. V usage is TRBV20-1 and J usage is TRBJ2-1; 14 bases fit TRBD2. Germline V CDR1 and CDR2: DFQATT, SNEGSKA (reference sequence). Losses at the gene ends were 1 base for V and 9 bases for J; bases not matched to a gene: 5. The CDR3 spans 15 residues.

This clonotype showed up many times. The V gene is TRBV10-3, the J gene TRBJ2-2; no clear D. V was pared by 4 bases and J by 5 bases, with 8 bases between. The CDR3 has 13 residues. CDR1 is ENHRY and CDR2 is SYGVKD in the germline V gene. The CDR3 region is CAISGDGTGELFF. The CDR3 DNA follows: TGTGCCATCAGTGGTGACGGAACCGGGGAGCTGTTTTTT.

The V and J genes are TRBV4-3 and TRBJ2-3; D not resolved. CDR1 is LGHNA, CDR2 YSLEER, per germline. Between the trimmed V and J ends, which lost 0 bases and 1 base, there was a span of 8 bases. This CDR3 contains 15 residues. Here the CDR3 reads CASSQDKLGTDTQYF. As DNA, the CDR3 is TGCGCCAGCAGCCAAGATAAGTTAGGCACAGATACGCAGTATTTT.

This sequence joins TRBV15 and TRBJ1-1, with a possible D match to TRBD1 (6 bases). The V gene lost 0 bases and the J gene lost 6 bases, with 17 bases spanning the gap. The germline V gene has CDR1 LNHNV and CDR2 YYDKDF (reference sequence). There are 16 residues in the CDR3. CDR3 in DNA: TGTGCCACCAGCAGAGACGGGATACCAGGGGAGGCTGAAGCTTTCTTT. Its protein is CATSRDGIPGEAEAFF.

The chain's CDR3 is CSSRGGADTGELFF. The CDR3 nucleotides read TGCTCCTCACGCGGGGGGGCGGACACCGGGGAGCTGTTTTTT. V and J are TRBV20-1 and TRBJ2-2; 9 bases fit TRBD2. The CDR3 sequence is 14 residues long. CDR1 DFQATT and CDR2 SNEGSKA come from the germline V gene (reference sequence).

This clonotype occurred a few times. Germline is not matched at one junction end, which may reflect a read error. The J gene is TRBJ2-3, the V gene TRBV20-1; D perhaps matches TRBD2 (5 bases). Germline V CDR1 and CDR2: DFQATT, SNEGSKA (reference sequence). This CDR3 is 14 amino acids long. In DNA, the CDR3 is TGTACTCCTATGTCTGTGAGGGTTTCAGATACGCAGTATTTT. Encoded protein: CTPMSVRVSDTQYF.

This chain connects TRBV28 to TRBJ1-2; D is uncertain. This CDR3 contains 13 residues. Per the germline V gene, CDR1 is MDHEN and CDR2 is SYDVKM. Trimming removed 5 bases at V and 2 bases at J, with 9 bases between. CDR3 region: CASSTGSNYGYTF. The CDR3 DNA reads as TGTGCCAGCAGTACCGGGTCCAACTATGGCTACACCTTC.